The rows below give T cell receptor beta chains drawn from one sample of a study of T cell changes during pregnancy in multiple sclerosis. Using immunoSEQ multiplex PCR, the repertoire was profiled, and TCRdb retains in-frame clones only, with some absent. The top ten hold roughly 2.8% of the sample, which has tens of thousands of clones, almost 95% seen once. The starting material was peripheral blood, obtained in the third trimester of pregnancy. The receptors stem from a female donor in good health, enrolled as a control in a pregnancy study. CDR3s include the opening cysteine and the closing phenylalanine or tryptophan. Fields, in order: V gene, J gene, clone size, D gene, CDR3 protein, CDR3 DNA. The D gene is left open where the match is weak. Expanded clones are given a class, and other clones once, few, many or no size at all.

TRBV4-1	TRBJ2-7	NA	NA	CASSQLQEQYF	TGCGCCAGCAGCCAGCTCCAGGAGCAGTACTTC
TRBV27	TRBJ2-1	NA	TRBD1	CASSPGTGALNEQFF	TGTGCCAGCAGCCCCGGGACAGGGGCCCTTAATGAGCAGTTCTTC
TRBV7-2	TRBJ2-2	NA	NA	CASRLRSGTGELFF	TGTGCCAGCAGACTACGGTCGGGCACCGGGGAGCTGTTTTTT
TRBV28	TRBJ2-1	NA	TRBD2	CASSEGLAVYNEQFF	TGTGCCAGCAGTGAGGGGCTAGCGGTCTACAATGAGCAGTTCTTC
TRBV27	TRBJ2-3	NA	NA	CASNNGIYTDTQYF	TGTGCCAGCAACAACGGGATCTACACAGATACGCAGTATTTT
TRBV7-2	TRBJ2-5	NA	NA	CASSLQGGTSETQYF	TGTGCCAGCAGCTTACAGGGGGGTACTTCTGAGACCCAGTACTTC
TRBV7-9	TRBJ1-1	few	NA	CASSLTGLNTEAFF	TGTGCCAGCAGCTTAACGGGATTGAACACTGAAGCTTTCTTT
TRBV5-1	TRBJ1-4	NA	TRBD1	CASSPGTGDEKLFF	TGCGCCAGCAGTCCCGGGACAGGGGATGAAAAACTGTTTTTT
TRBV29-1	TRBJ1-1	NA	TRBD1	CSVEEPGQGTRNTEAFF	TGCAGCGTTGAAGAGCCGGGACAGGGGACCAGGAACACTGAAGCTTTCTTT
TRBV27	TRBJ2-7	NA	TRBD1	CASMFGTGSDEQYF	TGTGCCAGCATGTTTGGGACAGGGAGCGACGAGCAGTACTTC
TRBV7-2	TRBJ1-5	NA	TRBD1	CASSARQGPSNQPQHF	TGTGCCAGCAGCGCCCGACAGGGGCCTAGCAATCAGCCCCAGCATTTT
TRBV7-9	TRBJ2-5	NA	NA	CASSLEQLTQYF	TGTGCCAGCAGCTTAGAACAGTTGACCCAGTACTTC
TRBV5-1	TRBJ2-5	NA	TRBD1	CASETGTGISETQYF	TGCGCCAGCGAGACCGGGACAGGGATATCGGAGACCCAGTACTTC
TRBV7-3	TRBJ2-1	NA	TRBD1	CASSYTGTGGNEQFF	TGTGCCAGCAGCTATACCGGGACAGGGGGGAATGAGCAGTTCTTC